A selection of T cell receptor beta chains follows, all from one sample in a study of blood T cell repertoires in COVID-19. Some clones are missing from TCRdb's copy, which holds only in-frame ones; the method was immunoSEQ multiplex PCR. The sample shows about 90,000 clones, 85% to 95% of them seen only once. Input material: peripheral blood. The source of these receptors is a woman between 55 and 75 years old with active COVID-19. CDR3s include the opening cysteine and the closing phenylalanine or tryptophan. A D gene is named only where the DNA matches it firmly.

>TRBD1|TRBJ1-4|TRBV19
TGTGCCACAAGGGGGGCAGGGGGAGAAAAACTGTTTTTT
CATRGAGGEKLFF
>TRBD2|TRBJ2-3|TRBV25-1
TGTGCCAGCAGTGGGCATAGCGGGGATTCAGATACGCAGTATTTT
CASSGHSGDSDTQYF
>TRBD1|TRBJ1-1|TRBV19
TGTGCCAGTAGTAGACGGGACAGGGAAGGAGGGCCTGAAGCTTTCTTT
CASSRRDREGGPEAFF
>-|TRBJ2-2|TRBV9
TGTGCCAGCAGCCCGGGACAGAACACCGGGGAGCTGTTTTTT
CASSPGQNTGELFF
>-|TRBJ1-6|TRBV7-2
TGTGCCAGCAGCCCACAGACAGATTCACCCCTCCACTTT
CASSPQTDSPLHF
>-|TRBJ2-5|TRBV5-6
TGTGCCAGCAGCTTCGGATCCCTCGGGGAGACCCAGTACTTC
CASSFGSLGETQYF
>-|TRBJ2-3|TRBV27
TGTGCCAGCAGTCGCATAGTTACGGATACGCAGTATTTT
CASSRIVTDTQYF
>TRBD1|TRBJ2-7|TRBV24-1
TGTGCCACCAGTGCTACCCCGGGACAGGGGTCAACCTACGAGCAGTACTTC
CATSATPGQGSTYEQYF
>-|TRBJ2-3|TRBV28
TGTGCCAGCAGAACCCGGATCGGGGGAGATACGCAGTATTTT
CASRTRIGGDTQYF
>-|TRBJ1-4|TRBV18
TGTGCCAGCTCTGCGACTGCAACTAATGAAAAACTGTTTTTT
CASSATATNEKLFF
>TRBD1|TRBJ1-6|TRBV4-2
TGTGCCAGCAGCCAGTCACTAGGACAGGGACGGGCTTCACCCCTCCACTTT
CASSQSLGQGRASPLHF
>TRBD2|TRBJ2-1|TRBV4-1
TGCGCCAGCAGCCAAGATCCCGTTCGCGGGACTAGCGGGGGGAATGAGCAGTTCTTC
CASSQDPVRGTSGGNEQFF
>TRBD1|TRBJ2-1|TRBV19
TGTGCCATCAGGGACAGATACAATGAGCAGTTCTTC
CAIRDRYNEQFF
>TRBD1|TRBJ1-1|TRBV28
TGTGCCAGCAGTTTACAGGGGGCGCCGGGCACTGAAGCTTTCTTT
CASSLQGAPGTEAFF
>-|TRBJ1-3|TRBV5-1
TGCGCCAGCAGCCAATCCTCGAGCTCTGGAAACACCATATATTTT
CASSQSSSSGNTIYF
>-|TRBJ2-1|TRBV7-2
TGTGCCAGCAGCTCAGCCACGGGGACTCTCAATGAGCAGTTCTTC
CASSSATGTLNEQFF
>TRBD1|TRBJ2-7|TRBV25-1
TGTGCCAGCAGTGAATTAAGGGGGCGCGTACACGAGCAGTACTTC
CASSELRGRVHEQYF